This note documents a single T cell receptor (beta chain) sequence. These data belong to a study of blood T cell repertoires in COVID-19. Germline lookup yields CDR1 MNHEY and CDR2 SVGAGI. V gave up 8 bases and J gave up 7 bases; unmatched junction bases: 13. This CDR3 has 15 residues. The protocol was immunoSEQ multiplex PCR, while the TCRdb copy is restricted to in-frame clones and leaves out a portion. The sample carries about 57,000 clones, 80% to 90% recorded once. This sequence originates from a woman in her thirties or forties with acute COVID-19. The V and J genes are TRBV6-5 and TRBJ2-1; TRBD2 matches 8 bases. The sample comprised PBMCs or T cells enriched from blood (not recorded which). The DNA for the CDR3 is TGTGCCAGCGGAAGATCGGGGGGGCAAAGAAATGAGCAGTTCTTC. It translates to CASGRSGGQRNEQFF.